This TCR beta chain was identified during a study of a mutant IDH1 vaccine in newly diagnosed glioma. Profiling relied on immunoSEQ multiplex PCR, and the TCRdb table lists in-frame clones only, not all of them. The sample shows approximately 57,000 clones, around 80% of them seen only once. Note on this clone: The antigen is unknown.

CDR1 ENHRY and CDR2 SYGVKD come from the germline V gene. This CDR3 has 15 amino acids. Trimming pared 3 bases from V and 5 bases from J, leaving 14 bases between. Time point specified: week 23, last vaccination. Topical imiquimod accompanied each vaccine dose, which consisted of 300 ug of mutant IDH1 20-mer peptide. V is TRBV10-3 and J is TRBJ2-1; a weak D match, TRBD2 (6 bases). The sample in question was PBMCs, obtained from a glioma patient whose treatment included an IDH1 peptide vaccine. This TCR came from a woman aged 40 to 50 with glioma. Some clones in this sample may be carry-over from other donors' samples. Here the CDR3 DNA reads TGTGCCATCAGTGACCTTTTTGGGGGGAACAATGAGCAGTTCTTC. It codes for CAISDLFGGNNEQFF.